This record covers a single T cell receptor (beta chain). The antigen is undetermined. Trimming pared 5 bases from V and 4 bases from J, leaving 9 bases between. CDR3 length: 13 amino acids. CDR1 and CDR2 (germline): MDHEN, SYDVKM. The sample comes from a study of shared clonotypes between healthy human individuals. Broader study findings: Having only a few donors restricted how much genetic and exposure-history diversity was captured. In a handful of donors, around 5.5% of naive CD4 clonotypes appeared in common.

Method: immunoSEQ multiplex PCR; TCRdb's copy keeps in-frame clones and lacks some. The table includes more than 150,000 clones, about 66% detected once. The TCR sequence derives from a man aged 25 to 40 in good health. J is TRBJ1-3 and V is TRBV28; D gene unclear. Input material: memory CD4+ T cells sorted from blood. Subset in this sample: CD45RA-negative fraction. CDR3 in DNA: TGTGCCAGCAGTGGAGAATTCGGAAACACCATATATTTT. Residues: CASSGEFGNTIYF.